This T cell receptor (beta chain) was sequenced in a study of blood T cells in healthy people across ages. Study conclusions and caveats: What prevented conclusive comparison of naive and antigen-experienced cells was that PBMCs were unsorted. The study found more naive CD4+ cells and higher diversity in long-lived than aged donors.

The authors ran a second PCR of roughly 6 to 12 cycles using a sample-barcoded 5' primer and a J-beta primer mix. One entry per CDR3 protein, called by TCRdb with MiXCR from the 5' RACE reads. The data hold about 1.8 million distinct CDR3 sequences, with just under 50% observed a single time. V was pared by 6 bases and J by 4 bases, with 12 bases between. The CDR3 is 13 residues long. This clonotype was seen a few times. As yet, its antigen is unknown. Isolated PBMCs totaled at least 7 million in each sample. The V call is TRBV12-3 or TRBV12-4, the J call TRBJ1-2; D gene ambiguous. This receptor was obtained from a middle-aged woman in good health. Sequencing used blood. The CDR3 region is CASSQPGFYGYTF. In nucleotides, the CDR3 is TGTGCCAGCAGCCAGCCGGGTTTCTATGGCTACACCTTC.